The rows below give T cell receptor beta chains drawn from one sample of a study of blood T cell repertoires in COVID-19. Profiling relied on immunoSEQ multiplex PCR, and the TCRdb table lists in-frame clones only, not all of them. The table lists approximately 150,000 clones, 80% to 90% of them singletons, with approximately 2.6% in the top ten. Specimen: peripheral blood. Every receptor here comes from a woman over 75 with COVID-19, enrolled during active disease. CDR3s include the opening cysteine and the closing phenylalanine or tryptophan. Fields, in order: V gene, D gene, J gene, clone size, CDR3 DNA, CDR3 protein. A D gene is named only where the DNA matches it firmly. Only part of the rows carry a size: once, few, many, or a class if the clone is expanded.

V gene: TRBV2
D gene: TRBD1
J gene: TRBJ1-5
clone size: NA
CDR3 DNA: TGTGCCAGCAGTGTGGACAGGCTGAGCAATCAGCCCCAGCATTTT
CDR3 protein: CASSVDRLSNQPQHF

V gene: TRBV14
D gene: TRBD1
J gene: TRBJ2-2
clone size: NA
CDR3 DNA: TGTGCCAGCAGCCCATATTACAGGGGATCGAACACCGGGGAGCTGTTTTTT
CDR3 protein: CASSPYYRGSNTGELFF

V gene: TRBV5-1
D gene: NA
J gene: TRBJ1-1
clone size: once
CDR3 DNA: TGCGCCAGCAGCTTGGTTCTACAGGCTATGAACACTGAAGCTTTCTTT
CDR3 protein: CASSLVLQAMNTEAFF

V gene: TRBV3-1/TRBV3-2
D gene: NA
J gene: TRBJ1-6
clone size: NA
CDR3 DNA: TGTGCCAGCAGCCAGCGACTCCCGAGCTCCTATAATTCACCCCTCCACTTT
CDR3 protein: CASSQRLPSSYNSPLHF

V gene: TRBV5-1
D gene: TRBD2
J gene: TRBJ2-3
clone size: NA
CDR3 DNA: TGCGCCAGCAGCTTGGGGCTAGCGGACACAGATACGCAGTATTTT
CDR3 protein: CASSLGLADTDTQYF

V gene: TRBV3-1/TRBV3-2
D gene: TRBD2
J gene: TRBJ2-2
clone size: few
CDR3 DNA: TGTGCCAGCAGCCAGGGAGCGGGCTCCGGGAGGACCGGGGAGCTGTTTTTT
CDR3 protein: CASSQGAGSGRTGELFF

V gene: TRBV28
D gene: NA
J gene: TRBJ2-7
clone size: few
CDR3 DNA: TGTGCCAGCACAGGCAGGCCCCTCTCCTACGAGCAGTACTTC
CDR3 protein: CASTGRPLSYEQYF

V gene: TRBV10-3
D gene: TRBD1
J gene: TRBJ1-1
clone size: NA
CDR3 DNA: TGTGCCATCAGTGAGTCAGGGGGCAACACTGAAGCTTTCTTT
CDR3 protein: CAISESGGNTEAFF

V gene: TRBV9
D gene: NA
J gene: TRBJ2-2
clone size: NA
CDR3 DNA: TGTGCCAGCAGCCCCAGGGTGGGGTGGACCGGGGAGCTGTTTTTT
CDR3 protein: CASSPRVGWTGELFF

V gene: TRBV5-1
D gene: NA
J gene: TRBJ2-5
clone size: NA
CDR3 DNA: TGCGCCAGCAGCTTGGGACAGCCGTACCAAGAGACCCAGTACTTC
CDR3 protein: CASSLGQPYQETQYF

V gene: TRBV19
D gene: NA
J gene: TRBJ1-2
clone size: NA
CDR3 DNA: TGTGCCAGTAGTATAAGCGGACAGAACTATGGCTACACCTTC
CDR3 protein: CASSISGQNYGYTF

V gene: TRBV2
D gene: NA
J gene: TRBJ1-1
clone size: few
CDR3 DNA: TGTGCCAGCAGCACGGTCACTGAAGCTTTCTTT
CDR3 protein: CASSTVTEAFF

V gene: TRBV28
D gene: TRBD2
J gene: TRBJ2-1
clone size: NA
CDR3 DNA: TGTGCCAGCAGCCACTCCTATCTAGCGGCTATAAACAATGAGCAGTTCTTC
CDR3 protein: CASSHSYLAAINNEQFF

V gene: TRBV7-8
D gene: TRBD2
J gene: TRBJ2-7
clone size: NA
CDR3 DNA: TGTGCCAGCAGCTTAGTTGGGGGGGACTACGAGCAGTACTTC
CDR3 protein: CASSLVGGDYEQYF

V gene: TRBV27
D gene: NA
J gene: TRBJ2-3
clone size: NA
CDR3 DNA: TGTGCCAGCAGGGGGCAGACAGCGCAGTATTTT
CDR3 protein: CASRGQTAQYF

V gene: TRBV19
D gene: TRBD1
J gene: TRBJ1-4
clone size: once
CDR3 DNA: TGTGCCAGTAGTTTCCGGACAGGCTTGGGAACTAATGAAAAACTGTTTTTT
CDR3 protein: CASSFRTGLGTNEKLFF

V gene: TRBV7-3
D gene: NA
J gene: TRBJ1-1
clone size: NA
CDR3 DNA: TGTGCCAGCAGCTTAGTTAGGGGTAGAGAAGCTTTCTTT
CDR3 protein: CASSLVRGREAFF

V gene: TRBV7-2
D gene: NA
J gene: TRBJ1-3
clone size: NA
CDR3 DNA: TGTGCCAGCAGCCCCTGGGACAACTCTGGAAACACCATATATTTT
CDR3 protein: CASSPWDNSGNTIYF

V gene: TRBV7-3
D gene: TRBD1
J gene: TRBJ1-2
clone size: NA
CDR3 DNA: TGTGCCAGCAGCTTAAGTTCGGGACAGAACTATGGCTACACCTTC
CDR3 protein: CASSLSSGQNYGYTF

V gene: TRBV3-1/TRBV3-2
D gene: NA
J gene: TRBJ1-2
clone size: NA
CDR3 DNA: TGTGCCAGCAGCCAAGTTCTGCGAGGGAATGGCTACACCTTC
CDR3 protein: CASSQVLRGNGYTF

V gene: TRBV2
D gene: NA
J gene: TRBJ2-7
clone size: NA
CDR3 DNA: TGTGCCAGCAGTACGGATCAGGGTGACGAGCAGTACTTC
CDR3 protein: CASSTDQGDEQYF

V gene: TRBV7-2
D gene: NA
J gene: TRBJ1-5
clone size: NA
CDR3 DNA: TGTGCCAGCAGCTTCCGACAGTTCGAGGCTCAGCCCCAGCATTTT
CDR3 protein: CASSFRQFEAQPQHF

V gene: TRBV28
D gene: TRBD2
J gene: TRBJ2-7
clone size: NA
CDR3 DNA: TGTGCCAGCATTCCCCCGGGGACTAGCGGTGGGTACGAGCAGTACTTC
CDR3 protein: CASIPPGTSGGYEQYF

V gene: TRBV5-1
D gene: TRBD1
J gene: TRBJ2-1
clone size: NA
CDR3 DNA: TGCGCCAGCAGCTCAGGGGGCGGGAATGAGCAGTTCTTC
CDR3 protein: CASSSGGGNEQFF

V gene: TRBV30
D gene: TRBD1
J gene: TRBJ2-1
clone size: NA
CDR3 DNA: TGTGCCTGGTCGACAGGGAATATCTACAATGAGCAGTTCTTC
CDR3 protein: CAWSTGNIYNEQFF

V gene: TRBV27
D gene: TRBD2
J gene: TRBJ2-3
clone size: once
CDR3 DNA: TGTGCCAGCAGTTTATCCCTAGCGGGCGATACGCAGTATTTT
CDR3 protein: CASSLSLAGDTQYF

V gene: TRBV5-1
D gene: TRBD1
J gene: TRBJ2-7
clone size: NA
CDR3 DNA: TGCGCCAGCAGCCCGGGACAGGGGGCGTTCTACGAGCAGTACTTC
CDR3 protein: CASSPGQGAFYEQYF

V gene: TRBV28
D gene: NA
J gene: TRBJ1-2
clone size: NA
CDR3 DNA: TGTGCCACCCGCACAGGGTTGCATGGCTACACCTTC
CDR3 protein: CATRTGLHGYTF

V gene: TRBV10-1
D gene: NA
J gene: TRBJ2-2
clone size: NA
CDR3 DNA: TGCGCCAGCAGCTACGTTGCGGGCCCCACCGGGGAGCTGTTTTTT
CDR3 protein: CASSYVAGPTGELFF

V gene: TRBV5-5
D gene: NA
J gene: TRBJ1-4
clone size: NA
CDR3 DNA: TGTGCCAGCAGCTTGGAGAGGGGGACGGGGAGAGGGGAAAAACTGTTTTTT
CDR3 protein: CASSLERGTGRGEKLFF

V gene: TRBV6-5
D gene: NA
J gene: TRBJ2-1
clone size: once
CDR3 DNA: TGTGCCAGCAGTTACTCCGGGGCCTACAATGAGCAGTTCTTC
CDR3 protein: CASSYSGAYNEQFF

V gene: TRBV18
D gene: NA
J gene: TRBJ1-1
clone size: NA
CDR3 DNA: TGTGCCAGCTCACCACCGACACTTATCAGTGAAGCTTTCTTT
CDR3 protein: CASSPPTLISEAFF

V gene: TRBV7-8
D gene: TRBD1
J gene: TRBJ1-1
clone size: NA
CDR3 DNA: TGTGCCAGCAGCACGGACAGGGCATCTGAAGCTTTCTTT
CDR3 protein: CASSTDRASEAFF

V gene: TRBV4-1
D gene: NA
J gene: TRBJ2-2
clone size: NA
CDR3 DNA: TGCGCCAGCAGCCAACCGAGGCTCCGAGGAGGAACCGGGGAGCTGTTTTTT
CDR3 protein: CASSQPRLRGGTGELFF

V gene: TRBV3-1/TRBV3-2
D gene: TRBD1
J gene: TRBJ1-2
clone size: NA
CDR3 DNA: TGTGCCAGCGGGACAGGGGAAGGCTACACCTTC
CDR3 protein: CASGTGEGYTF

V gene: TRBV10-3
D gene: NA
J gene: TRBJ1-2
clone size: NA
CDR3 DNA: TGTGCCATCAGTGAGTCATATAGACAGGACGGCTACACCTTC
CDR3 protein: CAISESYRQDGYTF

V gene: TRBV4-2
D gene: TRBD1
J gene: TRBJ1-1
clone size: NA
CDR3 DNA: TGTGCCAGCAGCCTGCCGATGACAGGGGAGAACACTGAAGCTTTCTTT
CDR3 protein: CASSLPMTGENTEAFF

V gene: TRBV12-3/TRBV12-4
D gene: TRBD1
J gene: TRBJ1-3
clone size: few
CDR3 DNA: TGTGCCAGCAGTTTAACGACAGGGATTCGCATATATTTT
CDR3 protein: CASSLTTGIRIYF

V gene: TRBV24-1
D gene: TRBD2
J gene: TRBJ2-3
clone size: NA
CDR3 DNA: TGTGCCACCAGTGATTTGCGTACCACCACAGGGACCATAGCGGGAGGGCCTTATAAAGATACGCAGTATTTT
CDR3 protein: CATSDLRTTTGTIAGGPYKDTQYF

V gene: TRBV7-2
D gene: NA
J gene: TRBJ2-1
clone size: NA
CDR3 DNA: TGTGCCAGCAGCTTGGGTTCCGGGACTTGGCAGTTCTTC
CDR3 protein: CASSLGSGTWQFF

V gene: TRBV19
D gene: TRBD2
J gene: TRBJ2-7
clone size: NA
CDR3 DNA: TGTGCCAGTAGTAGCCCGGGACTAGCCTCCTACGAGCAGTACTTC
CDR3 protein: CASSSPGLASYEQYF

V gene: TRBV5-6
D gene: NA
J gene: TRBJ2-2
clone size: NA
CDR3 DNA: TGTGCCAGCAGCCGCACTAGCTGGAACACCGGGGAGCTGTTTTTT
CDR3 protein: CASSRTSWNTGELFF

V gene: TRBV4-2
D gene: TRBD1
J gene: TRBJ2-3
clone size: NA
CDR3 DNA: TGTGCCAGCAGCCAAGAATTGGGACAGGGAACGCAGTATTTT
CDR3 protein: CASSQELGQGTQYF

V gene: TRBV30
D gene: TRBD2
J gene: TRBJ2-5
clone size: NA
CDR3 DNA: TGTGCCTGGAGTGTATTTGGCGGGGGGCCTCCACGACGGGAGACCCAGTACTTC
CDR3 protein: CAWSVFGGGPPRRETQYF

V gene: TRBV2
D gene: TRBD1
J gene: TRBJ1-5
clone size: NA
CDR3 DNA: TGTGCCAGCAGTGGACAGGGGGATCAGCCCCAGCATTTT
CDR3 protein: CASSGQGDQPQHF

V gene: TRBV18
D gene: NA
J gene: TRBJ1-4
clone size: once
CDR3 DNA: TGTGCCAGCTCACCTACCAGCGCAACTAATGAAAAACTGTTTTTT
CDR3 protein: CASSPTSATNEKLFF

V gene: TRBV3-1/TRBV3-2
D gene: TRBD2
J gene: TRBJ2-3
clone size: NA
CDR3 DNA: TGTGCCAGCAGCCAAGGCTCTAATGGCGGGAGGGCGCAGTATTTT
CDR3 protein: CASSQGSNGGRAQYF

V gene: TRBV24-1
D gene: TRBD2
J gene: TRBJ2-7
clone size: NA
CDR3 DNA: TGTGCCACCAGTGATTCCCCGGAACTAGCGGGGGGGATTTACGAGCAGTACTTC
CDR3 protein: CATSDSPELAGGIYEQYF

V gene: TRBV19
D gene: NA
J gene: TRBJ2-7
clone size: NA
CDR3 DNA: TGTGCCAGTAGTATAGGGCCCTTCTCCTACGAGCAGTACTTC
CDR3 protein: CASSIGPFSYEQYF

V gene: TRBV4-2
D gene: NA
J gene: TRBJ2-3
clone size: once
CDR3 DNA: TGTGCCAGCAGCCAAGAGTCGAGACTAGGTGTAGATACGCAGTATTTT
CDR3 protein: CASSQESRLGVDTQYF

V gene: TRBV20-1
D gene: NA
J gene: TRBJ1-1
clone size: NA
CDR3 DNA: TGCAGTGCTTCTGTGAACACTGAAGCTTTCTTT
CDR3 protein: CSASVNTEAFF

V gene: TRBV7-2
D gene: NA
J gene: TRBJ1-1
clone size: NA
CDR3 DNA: TGTGCCAGCAGCTACCTTCGAACAGGGAAGGGACCGATGCGAGCTTTCTTT
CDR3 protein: CASSYLRTGKGPMRAFF

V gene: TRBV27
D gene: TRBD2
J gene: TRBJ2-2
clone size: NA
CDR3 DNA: TGTGCCAGCACGCTCACTTTGGCTAGCGGGAGAACAGACGGGGAGCTGTTTTTT
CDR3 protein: CASTLTLASGRTDGELFF

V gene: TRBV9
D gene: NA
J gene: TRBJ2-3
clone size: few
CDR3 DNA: TGTGCCAGCAGCGTAGAAGGGGGCACAGATACGCAGTATTTT
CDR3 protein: CASSVEGGTDTQYF

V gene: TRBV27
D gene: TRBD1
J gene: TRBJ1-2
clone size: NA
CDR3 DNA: TGTGCCAGCGGAATGACAGGGGTGATCTATGGCTACACCTTC
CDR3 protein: CASGMTGVIYGYTF